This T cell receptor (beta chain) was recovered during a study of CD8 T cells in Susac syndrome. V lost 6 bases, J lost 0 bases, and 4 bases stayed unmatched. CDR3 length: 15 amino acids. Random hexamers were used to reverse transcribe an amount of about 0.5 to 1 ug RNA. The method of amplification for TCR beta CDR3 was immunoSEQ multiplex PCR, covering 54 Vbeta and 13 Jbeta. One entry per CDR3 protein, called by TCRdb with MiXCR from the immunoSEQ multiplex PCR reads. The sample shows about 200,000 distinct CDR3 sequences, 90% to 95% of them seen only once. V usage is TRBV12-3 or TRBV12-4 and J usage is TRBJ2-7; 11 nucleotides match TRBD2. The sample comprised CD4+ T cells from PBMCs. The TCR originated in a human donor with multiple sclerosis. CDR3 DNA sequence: TGTGCCAGCAGGCTAGCGGGGGGCCTCTCCTACGAGCAGTACTTC. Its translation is CASRLAGGLSYEQYF.